The sequence of this T cell receptor beta chain was determined in a study of shared clonotypes between healthy human individuals. Unmatched junction bases numbered 3, after V lost 0 bases and J lost 4 bases. The CDR3 consists of 15 residues. Looked up from germline, CDR1 is SGDLS and CDR2 is YYNGEE. Study-level points and caveats: Across a handful of donors, naive CD4 shared around 5.1%, naive CD8 approximately 3.5%, memory CD4 2.3%, memory CD8 0.4% to 0.5%.

TCRdb's copy holds only in-frame clones and misses some; the assay was immunoSEQ multiplex PCR. The data contain about 95,000 clones, roughly two thirds of them singletons. Regarding this clone: Antigen specificity is unknown.

The TCR comes from a man younger than 40 in good health. The J gene is TRBJ2-1, the V gene TRBV9, with 8 bases matching TRBD2. The source material was memory CD8+ T cells sorted from blood. As for subset: CD45RO+ cells pooled with CCR7-negative TemRA cells. The CDR3 protein is CASSVESGRYNEQFF. In nucleotides, the CDR3 is TGTGCCAGCAGCGTAGAAAGCGGGAGATACAATGAGCAGTTCTTC. Full variable domain (outside the CDR3, taken from reference TRBV9 and TRBJ2-1): DSGVTQTPKHLITATGQRVTLRCSPRSGDLSVYWYQQSLDQGLQFLIQYYNGEERAKGNILERFSAQQFPDLHSELNLSSLELGDSALYFCASSVESGRYNEQFFGPGTRLTVL.